The T cell receptor (beta chain) under discussion was sequenced for a study of molecular identifiers for immune sequencing clone quantification. With respect to this clonotype: Its target is not known.

MiXCR, applied by TCRdb to the PCR reads, yields one record per CDR3 protein. The data contain about 500,000 distinct CDR3 sequences, around 23% of them seen just once; the ten biggest clones take up around 0.78%. Overall study results and limits: Clones carrying above 20 RNA copies accounted for over 97% of effector molecules, under 1% in naive cells.

CD8+CD4-CCR7+CD45RA+ sorting gave the naive CD8 T cells. The V gene end was trimmed by 7 bases and the J gene end by 5 bases; junction bases not matched to a gene: 15. CDR3 length: 18 residues. From germline, CDR1 is SNHLY and CDR2 FYNNEI. Source material: naive CD8+ T cells from blood, with Jurkat cell RNA spiked in. Subset noted: FACS-sorted CD8+CD4-CCR7+CD45RA+ naive T cells. The J gene is TRBJ2-2, the V gene TRBV2, with TRBD2 matching over 11 bases. This clonotype was obtained from a human donor in good health. Some libraries in this study had Jurkat cell RNA spiked in. CDR3 in amino acids: CASTPRSGTSGITGELFF. Written as DNA, the CDR3 is TGTGCCAGCACTCCCCGGTCGGGGACTAGCGGTATAACCGGGGAGCTGTTTTTT.